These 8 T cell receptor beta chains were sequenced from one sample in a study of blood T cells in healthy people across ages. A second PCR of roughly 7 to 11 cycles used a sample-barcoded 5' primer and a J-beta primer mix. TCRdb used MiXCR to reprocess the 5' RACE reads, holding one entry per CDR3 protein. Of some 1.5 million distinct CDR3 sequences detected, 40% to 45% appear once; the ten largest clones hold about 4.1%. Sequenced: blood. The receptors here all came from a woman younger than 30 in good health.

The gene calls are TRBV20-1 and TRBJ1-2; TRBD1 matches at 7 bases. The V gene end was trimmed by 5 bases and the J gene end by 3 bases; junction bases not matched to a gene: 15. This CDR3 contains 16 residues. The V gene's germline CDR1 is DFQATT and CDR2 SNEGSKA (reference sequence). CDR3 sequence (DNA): TGCAGTGCTTCTCCAATTGGACAGGAGGGGTACTATGGCTACACCTTC. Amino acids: CSASPIGQEGYYGYTF.

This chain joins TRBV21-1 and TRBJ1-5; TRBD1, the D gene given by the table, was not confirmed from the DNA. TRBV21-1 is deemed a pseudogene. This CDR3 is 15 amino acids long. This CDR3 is CASTATGRRNQPQHF. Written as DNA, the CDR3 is TGTGCCAGCACCGCGACAGGGAGACGCAATCAGCCCCAGCATTTT.

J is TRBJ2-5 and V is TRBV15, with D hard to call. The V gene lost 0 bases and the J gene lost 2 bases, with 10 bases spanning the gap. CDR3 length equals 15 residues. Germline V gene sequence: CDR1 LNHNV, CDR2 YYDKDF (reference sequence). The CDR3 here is CATSRDRSDQETQYF. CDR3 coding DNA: TGTGCCACCAGCAGAGATCGGTCTGATCAAGAGACCCAGTACTTC.

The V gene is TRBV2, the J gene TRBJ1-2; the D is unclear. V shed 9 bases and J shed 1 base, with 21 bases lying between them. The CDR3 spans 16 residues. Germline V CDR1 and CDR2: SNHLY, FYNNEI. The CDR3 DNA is TGTGCCAGTATTTGGCATCAACGGATCCTTAACTATGGCTACACCTTC. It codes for CASIWHQRILNYGYTF.

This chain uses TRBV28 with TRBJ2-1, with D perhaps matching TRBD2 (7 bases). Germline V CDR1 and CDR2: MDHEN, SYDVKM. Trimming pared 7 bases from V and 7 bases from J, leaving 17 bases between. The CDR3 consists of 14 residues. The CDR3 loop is CASTSKGGANEQFF. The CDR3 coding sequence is TGTGCCAGCACTTCAAAGGGGGGGGCGAATGAGCAGTTCTTC.

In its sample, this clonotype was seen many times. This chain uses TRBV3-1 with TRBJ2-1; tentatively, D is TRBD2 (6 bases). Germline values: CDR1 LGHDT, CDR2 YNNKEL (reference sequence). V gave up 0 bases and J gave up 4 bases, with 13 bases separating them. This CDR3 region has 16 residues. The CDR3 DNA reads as TGTGCCAGCAGCCAAGAAGGGGTAGCGGATTACAATGAGCAGTTCTTC. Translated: CASSQEGVADYNEQFF.

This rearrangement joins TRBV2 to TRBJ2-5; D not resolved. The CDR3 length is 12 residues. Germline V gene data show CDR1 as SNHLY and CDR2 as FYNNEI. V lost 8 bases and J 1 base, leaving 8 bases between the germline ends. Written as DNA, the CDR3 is TGTGCCAGCCGGGTCCGCCAAGAGACCCAGTACTTC. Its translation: CASRVRQETQYF.

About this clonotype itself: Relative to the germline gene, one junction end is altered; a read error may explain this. The chain's CDR3 is CTSSQEGLGTDTQYF. CDR3 in DNA: TGCACCAGCAGCCAAGAGGGACTGGGCACAGATACGCAGTATTTT. V and J are TRBV4-3 and TRBJ2-3; a possible D gene is TRBD2 (6 bases). Germline CDR1 is LGHNA and CDR2 is YSLEER. The CDR3 is made up of 15 amino acids.